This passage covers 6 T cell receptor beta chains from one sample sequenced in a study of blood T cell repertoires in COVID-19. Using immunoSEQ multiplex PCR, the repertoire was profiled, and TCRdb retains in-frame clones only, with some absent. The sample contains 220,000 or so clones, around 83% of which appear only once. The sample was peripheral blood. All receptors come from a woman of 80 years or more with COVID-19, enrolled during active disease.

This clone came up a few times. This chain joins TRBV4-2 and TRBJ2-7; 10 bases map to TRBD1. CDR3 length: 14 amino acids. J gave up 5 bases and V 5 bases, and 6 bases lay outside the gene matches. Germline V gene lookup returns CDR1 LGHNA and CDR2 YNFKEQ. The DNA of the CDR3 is TGTGCCAGCAGCTTCCGGGACAGGGGCCACGAGCAGTACTTC. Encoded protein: CASSFRDRGHEQYF.

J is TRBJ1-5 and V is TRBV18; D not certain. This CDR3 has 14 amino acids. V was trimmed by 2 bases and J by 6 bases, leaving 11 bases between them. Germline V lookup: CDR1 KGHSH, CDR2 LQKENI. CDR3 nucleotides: TGTGCCAGCTCACCAAAAGAGGCCGGTCAGCCCCAGCATTTT. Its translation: CASSPKEAGQPQHF.

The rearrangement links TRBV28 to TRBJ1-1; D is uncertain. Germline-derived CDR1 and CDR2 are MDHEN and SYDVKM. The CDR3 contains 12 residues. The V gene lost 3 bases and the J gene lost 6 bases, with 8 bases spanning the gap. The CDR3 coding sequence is TGTGCCAGCAGTTTCTTACGAGCTGAAGCTTTCTTT. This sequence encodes CASSFLRAEAFF.

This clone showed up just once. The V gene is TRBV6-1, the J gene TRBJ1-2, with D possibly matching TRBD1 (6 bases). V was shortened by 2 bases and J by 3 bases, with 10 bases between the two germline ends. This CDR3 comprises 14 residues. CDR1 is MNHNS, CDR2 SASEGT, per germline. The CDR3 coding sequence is TGTGCCAGCAGTGAACAGCAGGGGTACTATGGCTACACCTTC. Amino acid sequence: CASSEQQGYYGYTF.

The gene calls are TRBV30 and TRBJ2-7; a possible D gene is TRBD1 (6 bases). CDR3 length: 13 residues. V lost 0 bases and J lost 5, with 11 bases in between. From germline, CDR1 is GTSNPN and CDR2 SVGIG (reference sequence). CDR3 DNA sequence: TGTGCCTGGAGTGTTACAGGGCGGCACGAGCAGTACTTC. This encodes CAWSVTGRHEQYF.

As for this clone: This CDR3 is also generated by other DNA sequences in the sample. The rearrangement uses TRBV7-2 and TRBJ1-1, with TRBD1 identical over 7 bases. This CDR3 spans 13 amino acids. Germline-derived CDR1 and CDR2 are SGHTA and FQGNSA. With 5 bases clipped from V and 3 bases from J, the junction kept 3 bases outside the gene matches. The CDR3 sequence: CASSLQGYTEAFF. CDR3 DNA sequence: TGTGCCAGCAGCCTACAGGGGTACACTGAAGCTTTCTTT. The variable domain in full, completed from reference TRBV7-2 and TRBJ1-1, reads GAGVSQSPSNKVTEKGKDVELRCDPISGHTALYWYRQSLGQGLEFLIYFQGNSAPDKSGLPSDRFSAERTGGSVSTLTIQRTQQEDSAVYLCASSLQGYTEAFFGQGTRLTVV.